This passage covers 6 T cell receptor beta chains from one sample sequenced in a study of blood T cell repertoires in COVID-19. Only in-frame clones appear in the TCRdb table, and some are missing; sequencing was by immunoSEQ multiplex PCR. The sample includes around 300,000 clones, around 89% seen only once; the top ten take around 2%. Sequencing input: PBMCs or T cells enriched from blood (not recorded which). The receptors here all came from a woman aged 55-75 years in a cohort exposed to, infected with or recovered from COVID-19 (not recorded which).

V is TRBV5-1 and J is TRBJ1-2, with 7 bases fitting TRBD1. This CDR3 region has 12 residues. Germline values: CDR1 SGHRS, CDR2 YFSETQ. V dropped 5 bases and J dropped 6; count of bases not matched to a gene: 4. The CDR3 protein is CASRVTGNGYTF. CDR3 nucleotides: TGCGCCAGCAGGGTGACAGGGAATGGCTACACCTTC.

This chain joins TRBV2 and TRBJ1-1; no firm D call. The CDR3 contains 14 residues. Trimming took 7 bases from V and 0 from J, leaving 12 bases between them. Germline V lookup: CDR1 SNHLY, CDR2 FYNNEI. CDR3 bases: TGTGCCAGCATTTACAGAACCTTGAACACTGAAGCTTTCTTT. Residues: CASIYRTLNTEAFF.

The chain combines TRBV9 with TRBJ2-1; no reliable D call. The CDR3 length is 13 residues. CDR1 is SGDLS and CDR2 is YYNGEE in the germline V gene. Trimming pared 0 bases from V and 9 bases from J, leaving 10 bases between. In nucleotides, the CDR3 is TGTGCCAGCAGCGTAGAGCTAGGCACTGAGCAGTTCTTC. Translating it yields CASSVELGTEQFF.

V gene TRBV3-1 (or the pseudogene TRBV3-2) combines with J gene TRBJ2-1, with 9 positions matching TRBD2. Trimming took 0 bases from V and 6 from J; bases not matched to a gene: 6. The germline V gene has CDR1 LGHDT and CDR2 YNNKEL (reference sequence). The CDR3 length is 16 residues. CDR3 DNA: TGTGCCAGCAGCCAAGAATGGGCTAGCGGGATCAATGAGCAGTTCTTC. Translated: CASSQEWASGINEQFF.

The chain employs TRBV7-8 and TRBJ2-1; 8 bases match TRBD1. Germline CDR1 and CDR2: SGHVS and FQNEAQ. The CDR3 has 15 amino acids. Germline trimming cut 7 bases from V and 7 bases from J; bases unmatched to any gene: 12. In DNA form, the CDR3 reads TGTGCCAGCAAGGACTTGACAGGGGCAAGGAATGAGCAGTTCTTC. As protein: CASKDLTGARNEQFF.

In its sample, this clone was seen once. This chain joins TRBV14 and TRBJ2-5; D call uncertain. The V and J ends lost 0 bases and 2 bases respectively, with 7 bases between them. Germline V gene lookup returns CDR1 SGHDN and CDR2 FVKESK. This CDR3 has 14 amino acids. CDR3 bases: TGTGCCAGCAGCCAAGACTACCCACAAGAGACCCAGTACTTC. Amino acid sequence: CASSQDYPQETQYF.